This T cell receptor beta chain was captured by sequencing in a study of cytomegalovirus exposure and HLA in healthy donors. Study at large: The same platform as the approximately 730 first-cohort repertoires was used for the 95 to 150 validation repertoires, a later analysis reported. Study results and caveats: In a later analysis, first-cohort TCR clusters were found to tend to co-occur in the 100 to 150 validation repertoires. Three CMV-associated chains proved CMV antigen-specific in vitro.

Regarding this clone: Its cognate antigen is unknown.

Sequencing used immunoSEQ multiplex PCR; TCRdb keeps in-frame clones, though not all of them. In the table there are some 190,000 clones, 86% of which are singletons. V was trimmed by 6 bases and J by 4 bases, leaving 12 bases between them. The CDR3 has 14 amino acids. Germline V gives CDR1 SGHVS, CDR2 FQNEAQ. The receptor was isolated from a woman aged 18-29 years in good health and CMV-seronegative. The sequencing sample was made of PBMCs. The genes are TRBV7-8 and TRBJ1-4, with D unclear. The CDR3 coding sequence is TGTGCCAGCAGTTCTAGTCCCGGTAATGAAAAACTGTTTTTT. It specifies CASSSSPGNEKLFF.